This TCR beta chain derives from a study of CD8+ T cells in alopecia areata. Study outcomes and limitations: Mice showed TCR sharing more clearly than patients did, possibly owing to HLA. Scalp sequencing captures resident alphabeta T cells of normal skin too. Higher clonality was seen in lesional scalp than in normal scalp, especially in alopecia totalis/universalis.

Collection of lesional scalp punch biopsies and peripheral blood was performed in alopecia areata patients. The length of the CDR3 is 11 residues. Trimming removed 7 bases from V and 3 bases from J, with 6 bases in between. The germline V gene encodes CDR1 MNHNY and CDR2 SVGAGI (reference sequence). A remark on this clone: Its antigen is unknown.

cDNA reverse transcribed from extracted RNA served as the sequencing template. The repertoire was sequenced with immunoSEQ multiplex PCR; TCRdb's copy has only in-frame clones and lacks some. Among about 110,000 clones listed, about 60% were seen once. The receptor was isolated from a human donor with alopecia areata. V and J are TRBV6-6 and TRBJ2-5; D remains unclear. Sequencing used NKG2D-low CD8+ T cells sorted from blood. CDR3 in amino acids: CASTIEETQYF. For the CDR3, the DNA is TGTGCCAGCACCATAGAAGAGACCCAGTACTTC.